Described below is a single T cell receptor (beta chain) sequence and its context. Its antigen is not identified. CDR1 and CDR2 from the germline V gene are SGHNT and YYREEE (reference sequence). V was clipped by 2 bases and J by 1 base, with 6 bases between them. This CDR3 region has 13 residues. These data are taken from a study of Ad26.COV2.S vaccination and SARS-CoV-2 variants. Across the study: Doses of Ad26.COV2.S were injected into muscle once or twice, 56 days apart.

Study findings and constraints: From the TCR breadth and depth analyses, total T cell responses may have been underestimated. Recipients of vaccine and of placebo showed similar breadth of their non-spike TCR repertoires.

Described treatment: some 20 received Ad26.COV2.S at low or high dose, single or two shots; 5 received placebo; per-sample allocation not given. Material that was analyzed had been drawn on day 63 after the first vaccine or placebo injection. This adult donor, from Boston, was 18-55 years old. Measured with immunoSEQ multiplex PCR; TCRdb has only the in-frame clones, and not every one. The table lists about 480,000 clones, 70% to 90% of them singletons. The chain couples TRBV5-4 to TRBJ2-5; D is undetermined. This sequence originates from a person between 18 and 65 years old who received the Ad26.COV2.S COVID-19 vaccine or a placebo. Sequenced material: peripheral blood, taken in a trial of Ad26.COV2.S vaccine versus placebo. The DNA of the CDR3 is TGTGCCAGCAGCTTCCGGGCCCAAGAGACCCAGTACTTC. This encodes CASSFRAQETQYF.